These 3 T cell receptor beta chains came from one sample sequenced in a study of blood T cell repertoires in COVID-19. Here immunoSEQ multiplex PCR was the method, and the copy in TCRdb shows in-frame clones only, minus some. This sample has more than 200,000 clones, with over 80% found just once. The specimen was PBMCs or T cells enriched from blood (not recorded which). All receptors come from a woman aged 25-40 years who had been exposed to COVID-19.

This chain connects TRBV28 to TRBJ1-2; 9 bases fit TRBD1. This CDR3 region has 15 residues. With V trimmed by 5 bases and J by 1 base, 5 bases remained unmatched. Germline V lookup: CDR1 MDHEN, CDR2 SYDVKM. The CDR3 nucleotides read TGTGCCAGCAGTCACGGGACAGGGAATAACTATGGCTACACCTTC. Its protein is CASSHGTGNNYGYTF.

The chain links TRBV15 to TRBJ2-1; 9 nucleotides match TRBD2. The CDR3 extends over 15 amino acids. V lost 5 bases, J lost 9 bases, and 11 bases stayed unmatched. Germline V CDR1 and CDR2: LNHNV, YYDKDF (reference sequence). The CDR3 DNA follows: TGTGCCACCAGCCAAGATAGCGGGAGAAGCGGTGAGCAGTTCTTC. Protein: CATSQDSGRSGEQFF.

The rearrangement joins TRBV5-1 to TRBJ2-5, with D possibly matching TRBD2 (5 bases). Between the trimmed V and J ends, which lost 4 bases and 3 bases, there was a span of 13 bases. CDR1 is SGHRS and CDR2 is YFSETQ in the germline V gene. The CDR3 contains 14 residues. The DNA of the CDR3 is TGCGCCAGCAGCACCCCCGGGATTAAAGAGACCCAGTACTTC. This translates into CASSTPGIKETQYF.